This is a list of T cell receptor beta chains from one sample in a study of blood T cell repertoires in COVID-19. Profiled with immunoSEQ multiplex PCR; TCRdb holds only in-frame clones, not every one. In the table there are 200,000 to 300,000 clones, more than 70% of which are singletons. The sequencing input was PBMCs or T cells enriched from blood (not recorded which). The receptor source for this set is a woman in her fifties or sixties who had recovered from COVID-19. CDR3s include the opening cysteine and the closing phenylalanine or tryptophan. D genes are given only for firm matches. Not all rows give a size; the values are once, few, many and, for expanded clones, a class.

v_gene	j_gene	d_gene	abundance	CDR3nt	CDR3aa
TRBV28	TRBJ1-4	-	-	TGTGCCACCCAAGAACAATCCGAAAAACTGTTTTTT	CATQEQSEKLFF
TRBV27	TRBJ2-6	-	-	TGTGCCAGCAGTCCGGACACCTGGGCCAACGTCCTGACTTTC	CASSPDTWANVLTF
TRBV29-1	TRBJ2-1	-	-	TGCAGCGTTGAAATGGGCTACTCCCTAACTTTGGGCGGGGATGAGCAGTTCTTC	CSVEMGYSLTLGGDEQFF
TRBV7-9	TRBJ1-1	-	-	TGTGCCAGCAGCTTGTCCCCGGGAGCGATGCTGGGTGAAGCTTTCTTT	CASSLSPGAMLGEAFF
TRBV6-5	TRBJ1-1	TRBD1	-	TGTGCCGTCTCAGGGACAGGGAGCACTGAAGCTTTCTTT	CAVSGTGSTEAFF
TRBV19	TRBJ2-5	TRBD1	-	TGTGCCAGTAGTACCTCGGGACAGGGGTCTTTTGGAGAGACCCAGTACTTC	CASSTSGQGSFGETQYF
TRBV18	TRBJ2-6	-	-	TGTGCCAGCTCACCAAGTACAGCTGGGGCCAACGTCCTGACTTTC	CASSPSTAGANVLTF
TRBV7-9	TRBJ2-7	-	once	TGTGCCAGCAGCTTAATCGTGGGCAGCAGCTACGAGCAGTACTTC	CASSLIVGSSYEQYF
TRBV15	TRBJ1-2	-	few	TGTGCCACCTCCGGGGGTAGGGCCGCTAACTATGGCTACACCTTC	CATSGGRAANYGYTF
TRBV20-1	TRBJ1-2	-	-	TGCAGTGCCGTGGAGTTGTGGGGCTACACCTTC	CSAVELWGYTF
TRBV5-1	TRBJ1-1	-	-	TGCGCCAGCAGCCCCAACAGTTGGGGGGGAAGGAACACTGAAGCTTTCTTT	CASSPNSWGGRNTEAFF
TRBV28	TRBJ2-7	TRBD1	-	TGTGCCAGCCATTCCCTGACAGGGACCTACGAGCAGTACTTC	CASHSLTGTYEQYF
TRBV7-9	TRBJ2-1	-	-	TGTGCCAGCAGCTTAAGGCTAGATGGCTATGAGCAGTTCTTC	CASSLRLDGYEQFF
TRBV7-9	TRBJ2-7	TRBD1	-	TGTGCCAGCAGGGGACAGGGGTTCCACGAGCAGTACTTC	CASRGQGFHEQYF